The rows below give T cell receptor beta chains drawn from one sample of a study of T-cell reconstitution after alpha-beta-depleted transplantation in children. Each CDR3 protein gets one entry after TCRdb re-called the PCR reads with MiXCR. This table holds 300,000 or so distinct CDR3 sequences, more than 9% found once. The starting material was PBMCs from the stem cell graft donor, obtained from the stem cell graft. These TCRs come from a human donor who donated a stem cell graft to a child with SCID. The CDR3 runs from the conserved cysteine through the conserved F or W. The D gene is left open where the match is weak. Not all rows give a size; the values are once, few, many and, for expanded clones, a class.

j_call: TRBJ2-5
v_call: TRBV20-1
clone_size: NA
d_call: NA
cdr3_nt: TGCAGTGCTAGACGGGTCTTGGGCCAAGAGACCCAGTACTTC
cdr3_aa: CSARRVLGQETQYF

j_call: TRBJ2-4
v_call: TRBV20-1
clone_size: few
d_call: NA
cdr3_nt: TGCAGTGCTAGAGATCGGCGGCAGGGGAAAAACATTCAGTACTTC
cdr3_aa: CSARDRRQGKNIQYF

j_call: TRBJ2-3
v_call: TRBV5-6
clone_size: NA
d_call: TRBD2
cdr3_nt: TGTGCCAGCAGCTTGTATGGCGGGGGGGCCTATGGCACAGATACGCAGTATTTT
cdr3_aa: CASSLYGGGAYGTDTQYF

j_call: TRBJ2-6
v_call: TRBV4-1
clone_size: few
d_call: NA
cdr3_nt: TGCGCCAGCAGCCAAGTTTGGAACTCTGGGGCCAACGTCCTGACTTTC
cdr3_aa: CASSQVWNSGANVLTF

j_call: TRBJ1-1
v_call: TRBV12-3/TRBV12-4
clone_size: NA
d_call: NA
cdr3_nt: TGTGCCAGCAGTCCGGGCCTCCGGGGCACTGAAGCTTTCTTT
cdr3_aa: CASSPGLRGTEAFF

j_call: TRBJ2-2
v_call: TRBV7-9
clone_size: NA
d_call: TRBD1
cdr3_nt: TGTGCCAGCTCCCGGACAGGGCGGGACACCGGGGAGCTGTTTTTT
cdr3_aa: CASSRTGRDTGELFF

j_call: TRBJ2-5
v_call: TRBV12-3/TRBV12-4
clone_size: NA
d_call: NA
cdr3_nt: TGTGCCAGCAGTTTCCCCCACGCCAAAGGGACGCCAGGAAAAGAGACCCAGTACTTC
cdr3_aa: CASSFPHAKGTPGKETQYF

j_call: TRBJ2-7
v_call: TRBV5-1
clone_size: NA
d_call: NA
cdr3_nt: TGCGCCAGCAGCTTGCTCGAGCAGTACTTC
cdr3_aa: CASSLLEQYF

j_call: TRBJ2-3
v_call: TRBV25-1
clone_size: NA
d_call: TRBD2
cdr3_nt: TGTGCCAGCAGCCATGGGGGGGAAGCAGATACGCAGTATTTT
cdr3_aa: CASSHGGEADTQYF

j_call: TRBJ2-7
v_call: TRBV20-1
clone_size: many
d_call: TRBD2
cdr3_nt: TGCAGTGCTGCCGGCGGGGGGTCCTACGAGCAGTACTTC
cdr3_aa: CSAAGGGSYEQYF

j_call: TRBJ1-4
v_call: TRBV29-1
clone_size: NA
d_call: NA
cdr3_nt: TGCAGCGTCGAGGGGGGAGCTAATGAAAGACTGTTTTTT
cdr3_aa: CSVEGGANERLFF

j_call: TRBJ1-6
v_call: TRBV6-2/TRBV6-3
clone_size: many
d_call: TRBD1
cdr3_nt: TGTGCCAGCAGTCAGGGGACAGGGGGCGGTAATTCACCCCTCCACTTT
cdr3_aa: CASSQGTGGGNSPLHF

j_call: TRBJ2-3
v_call: TRBV15
clone_size: few
d_call: NA
cdr3_nt: TGTGCCACGGCACCCCAAGGCACAGATACGCAGTATTTT
cdr3_aa: CATAPQGTDTQYF

j_call: TRBJ2-3
v_call: TRBV12-3/TRBV12-4
clone_size: few
d_call: TRBD2
cdr3_nt: TGTGCCAGCAGTTTCCAGCGGGGGATAGATACGCAGTATTTT
cdr3_aa: CASSFQRGIDTQYF

j_call: TRBJ2-5
v_call: TRBV10-3
clone_size: NA
d_call: NA
cdr3_nt: TGTGCCATCAGTGAGTCCAAAGAGACCCAGTACTTC
cdr3_aa: CAISESKETQYF

j_call: TRBJ2-5
v_call: TRBV7-7
clone_size: NA
d_call: TRBD1
cdr3_nt: TGTGCCAGCAGCCCCGGGACAGGCCAAGAGACCCAGTACTTC
cdr3_aa: CASSPGTGQETQYF

j_call: TRBJ2-1
v_call: TRBV29-1
clone_size: many
d_call: TRBD2
cdr3_nt: TGCAGCGTTGAAGCACCACTTTCGAGCGGGGGGGCCTACAATGAGCAGTTCTTC
cdr3_aa: CSVEAPLSSGGAYNEQFF

j_call: TRBJ2-7
v_call: TRBV12-3/TRBV12-4
clone_size: few
d_call: TRBD1
cdr3_nt: TGTGCCAGCAGGGCGACAGGGGGCTACGAGCAGTACTTC
cdr3_aa: CASRATGGYEQYF

j_call: TRBJ2-3
v_call: TRBV7-2
clone_size: NA
d_call: TRBD1
cdr3_nt: TGTGCCAGCAGCCGGGGACAGGCACTCACAGATACGCAGTATTTT
cdr3_aa: CASSRGQALTDTQYF

j_call: TRBJ2-7
v_call: TRBV12-3/TRBV12-4
clone_size: few
d_call: TRBD1
cdr3_nt: TGTGCCAGCAGTTTAAGTATCGACAGGGGGTTCTACGAGCAGTACTTC
cdr3_aa: CASSLSIDRGFYEQYF

j_call: TRBJ2-7
v_call: TRBV5-1
clone_size: few
d_call: NA
cdr3_nt: TGCGCCAGCAGCTTTGAGGGACCACAGGGTGGATACGAGCAGTACTTC
cdr3_aa: CASSFEGPQGGYEQYF

j_call: TRBJ2-3
v_call: TRBV20-1
clone_size: NA
d_call: NA
cdr3_nt: TGCAGTGCTGAGGGGCTAGCCCCAGATACGCAGTATTTT
cdr3_aa: CSAEGLAPDTQYF

j_call: TRBJ2-3
v_call: TRBV20-1
clone_size: NA
d_call: TRBD2
cdr3_nt: TGCAGTGCACCGGGGGGTAGCGGGGGGGCCTCAGATACGCATTATTTT
cdr3_aa: CSAPGGSGGASDTHYF

j_call: TRBJ1-1
v_call: TRBV5-1
clone_size: many
d_call: TRBD1
cdr3_nt: TGCGCCAGCAGCCTGTGGACAGGGAGTATGCACACTGAAGCTTTCTTT
cdr3_aa: CASSLWTGSMHTEAFF

j_call: TRBJ2-5
v_call: TRBV6-5
clone_size: few
d_call: NA
cdr3_nt: TGTGCCAGCAGTTATATGGAGACCCAGTACTTC
cdr3_aa: CASSYMETQYF

j_call: TRBJ2-3
v_call: TRBV3-1
clone_size: few
d_call: TRBD1
cdr3_nt: TGTGCCAGCAGCCAAGTCAGAGGGGGCGCAGATACGCAGTATTTT
cdr3_aa: CASSQVRGGADTQYF

j_call: TRBJ2-7
v_call: TRBV20-1
clone_size: NA
d_call: NA
cdr3_nt: TGCAGTGCTAGACTGGGGGCCCGGTACGAGCAGTACTTC
cdr3_aa: CSARLGARYEQYF

j_call: TRBJ2-2
v_call: TRBV5-1
clone_size: few
d_call: TRBD2
cdr3_nt: TGCGCCAGCAGCCCCGGGAGGGGAACCGGGGAGCTGTTTTTT
cdr3_aa: CASSPGRGTGELFF

j_call: TRBJ1-4
v_call: TRBV12-3/TRBV12-4
clone_size: NA
d_call: TRBD1
cdr3_nt: TGTGCCAGCAGGCCACAGGGGTATGAAAAACTGTTTTTT
cdr3_aa: CASRPQGYEKLFF

j_call: TRBJ2-7
v_call: TRBV10-3
clone_size: few
d_call: NA
cdr3_nt: TGTGCCATCAGCCCCGGGGGGCTTACATACGAGCAGTACTTC
cdr3_aa: CAISPGGLTYEQYF

j_call: TRBJ2-2
v_call: TRBV20-1
clone_size: many
d_call: NA
cdr3_nt: TGCAGTGCTAGACGATCCACCGGGGAGCTGTTTTTT
cdr3_aa: CSARRSTGELFF

j_call: TRBJ1-1
v_call: TRBV11-2
clone_size: NA
d_call: NA
cdr3_nt: TGTGCCAGCAGCTTAGGGAAAGGGAGGAACACTGAAGCTTTCTTT
cdr3_aa: CASSLGKGRNTEAFF

j_call: TRBJ2-7
v_call: TRBV2
clone_size: NA
d_call: NA
cdr3_nt: TGTGCCAGCAGTGGGGGGGACAGACTCTACGAGCAGTACTTC
cdr3_aa: CASSGGDRLYEQYF

j_call: TRBJ2-3
v_call: TRBV3-1
clone_size: many
d_call: TRBD2
cdr3_nt: TGTGCCAGCAGCCTTGCCACTAGCGGATACACAGATACGCAGTATTTT
cdr3_aa: CASSLATSGYTDTQYF

j_call: TRBJ1-1
v_call: TRBV7-8
clone_size: many
d_call: NA
cdr3_nt: TGTGCCAGTCAGACGATGAACACTGAAGCTTTCTTT
cdr3_aa: CASQTMNTEAFF

j_call: TRBJ2-5
v_call: TRBV10-3
clone_size: many
d_call: NA
cdr3_nt: TGTGCCATCAGGGACAGCCGAAAAGAGACCCAGTACTTC
cdr3_aa: CAIRDSRKETQYF

j_call: TRBJ2-7
v_call: TRBV20-1
clone_size: few
d_call: NA
cdr3_nt: TGCAGTGCTAGGCCGACATTTGGCTCCTACGAGCAGTACTTC
cdr3_aa: CSARPTFGSYEQYF

j_call: TRBJ1-2
v_call: TRBV12-3/TRBV12-4
clone_size: few
d_call: NA
cdr3_nt: TGTGCCAGCAGTTTCTTTCGGGGCCCCGGCTATGGCTACACCTTC
cdr3_aa: CASSFFRGPGYGYTF

j_call: TRBJ2-5
v_call: TRBV11-2
clone_size: few
d_call: NA
cdr3_nt: TGTGCCAGTATAAGGGGTGCGACCCAGTACTTC
cdr3_aa: CASIRGATQYF

j_call: TRBJ2-1
v_call: TRBV5-1
clone_size: many
d_call: NA
cdr3_nt: TGCGCCAGCAGCGCGCTTAGGGCCACCTACAATGAGCAGTTCTTC
cdr3_aa: CASSALRATYNEQFF

j_call: TRBJ1-1
v_call: TRBV7-6
clone_size: NA
d_call: TRBD1
cdr3_nt: TGTGCCAGCAGCCTTTCGGCGGGACAGAAGAACACTGAAGCTTTCTTT
cdr3_aa: CASSLSAGQKNTEAFF

j_call: TRBJ2-5
v_call: TRBV28
clone_size: few
d_call: TRBD1
cdr3_nt: TGTGCCAGCAGTCCCGGGACAGGGTACCAAGAGACCCAGTACTTC
cdr3_aa: CASSPGTGYQETQYF

j_call: TRBJ2-7
v_call: TRBV3-1
clone_size: NA
d_call: TRBD1
cdr3_nt: TGTGCCAGCAGCCAAGTGTCCGGGACAGGGAGCTACGAGCAGTACTTC
cdr3_aa: CASSQVSGTGSYEQYF

j_call: TRBJ2-3
v_call: TRBV9
clone_size: few
d_call: TRBD1
cdr3_nt: TGTGCCATTGGGGGACAGGGGCTCTCTTATTCCCGCACAGATACGCAGTATTTT
cdr3_aa: CAIGGQGLSYSRTDTQYF

j_call: TRBJ2-4
v_call: TRBV15
clone_size: NA
d_call: TRBD2
cdr3_nt: TGTGCCACCAGCAGAGGACTAGCGGGGAAAAAAAACATTCAGTACTTC
cdr3_aa: CATSRGLAGKKNIQYF

j_call: TRBJ2-7
v_call: TRBV7-9
clone_size: NA
d_call: NA
cdr3_nt: TGTGCCAGCAGCTTAGTTGAGGAGCAGTACTTC
cdr3_aa: CASSLVEEQYF

j_call: TRBJ2-3
v_call: TRBV4-2
clone_size: many
d_call: NA
cdr3_nt: TGTGCCAGCAGAGGGGTGAGCACAGATACGCAGTATTTT
cdr3_aa: CASRGVSTDTQYF

j_call: TRBJ1-2
v_call: TRBV20-1
clone_size: NA
d_call: TRBD1
cdr3_nt: TGCAGTGCTTTACAGGGGATTTATGGCTACACCTTC
cdr3_aa: CSALQGIYGYTF

j_call: TRBJ2-2
v_call: TRBV9
clone_size: NA
d_call: NA
cdr3_nt: TGTGCCAGCAGCCCTAGCCTAGCGACGTACACCGGGGAGCTGTTTTTT
cdr3_aa: CASSPSLATYTGELFF

j_call: TRBJ2-1
v_call: TRBV12-3/TRBV12-4
clone_size: few
d_call: TRBD2
cdr3_nt: TGTGCCAGCATCAAAGGGGCGGGGGGGCTGGATGAGCAGTTCTTC
cdr3_aa: CASIKGAGGLDEQFF